A selection of T cell receptor beta chains follows, all from one sample in a study of cytomegalovirus exposure and HLA in healthy donors. Repertoires were generated with immunoSEQ multiplex PCR, while TCRdb's copy carries only in-frame clones and drops some. Of about 130,000 clones listed, 80% are singletons. What was sequenced was PBMCs. The receptors come from a man younger than 45 in good health and CMV-seronegative. The CDR3 runs from the conserved cysteine through the conserved F or W. D genes are given only for firm matches. Clone sizes are given selectively: once, few, many, or a class where the clone is expanded.

abundance: -
j_gene: TRBJ1-5
v_gene: TRBV21-1
d_gene: -
CDR3nt: TGTGCCAACCGAGGGGGAGAGAATCAGCCCCAGCATTTT
CDR3aa: CANRGGENQPQHF

abundance: once
j_gene: TRBJ1-1
v_gene: TRBV18
d_gene: -
CDR3nt: TGTGCCAGCTCACCTCGAGGGAGACCGAACACTGAAGCTTTCTTT
CDR3aa: CASSPRGRPNTEAFF

abundance: -
j_gene: TRBJ2-6
v_gene: TRBV4-1
d_gene: -
CDR3nt: TGCGCCAGCAGCCAAGATTTTGGACATTTCAACGTCCTGACTTTC
CDR3aa: CASSQDFGHFNVLTF

abundance: -
j_gene: TRBJ2-1
v_gene: TRBV7-9
d_gene: TRBD2
CDR3nt: TGTGCCAGCAGCACCCGCGGGTTAGCGGGGTACAATGAGCAGTTCTTC
CDR3aa: CASSTRGLAGYNEQFF

abundance: -
j_gene: TRBJ2-1
v_gene: TRBV5-4
d_gene: TRBD2
CDR3nt: TGTGCCTGCGGGACTAGCGGGAACGCGAATGAGCAGTTCTTC
CDR3aa: CACGTSGNANEQFF

abundance: -
j_gene: TRBJ2-4
v_gene: TRBV19
d_gene: TRBD2
CDR3nt: TGTGCCAGTAGTATATGGGGGGGTCAGGTGGCCAAAAACATTCAGTACTTC
CDR3aa: CASSIWGGQVAKNIQYF

abundance: -
j_gene: TRBJ2-1
v_gene: TRBV6-1
d_gene: -
CDR3nt: TGTGCCAGCAGTGAATCGAGAGCGAGCAGGTTCTTC
CDR3aa: CASSESRASRFF

abundance: -
j_gene: TRBJ2-4
v_gene: TRBV19
d_gene: TRBD2
CDR3nt: TGTGCCAGTGGGGGACTAGCGGGCCTGGCCAAAAACATTCAGTACTTC
CDR3aa: CASGGLAGLAKNIQYF

abundance: -
j_gene: TRBJ1-5
v_gene: TRBV11-2
d_gene: -
CDR3nt: TGTGCCAGCAGCTTAGATAGGTCAGGCTCCCTATTTTTT
CDR3aa: CASSLDRSGSLFF

abundance: -
j_gene: TRBJ2-7
v_gene: TRBV7-2
d_gene: TRBD2
CDR3nt: TGTGCCAGCAGCTTGGGAATCGGGACTAGCTTTTTTAACGAGCAGTACTTC
CDR3aa: CASSLGIGTSFFNEQYF

abundance: -
j_gene: TRBJ2-1
v_gene: TRBV5-1
d_gene: TRBD2
CDR3nt: TGCGCCAGCAGCTTGGGGGCGGGAGTAAGCAATGAGCAGTTCTTC
CDR3aa: CASSLGAGVSNEQFF

abundance: few
j_gene: TRBJ1-5
v_gene: TRBV28
d_gene: -
CDR3nt: TGTGCCAGCAGTTTAATCGGGGACATAGAGGGGCATTTT
CDR3aa: CASSLIGDIEGHF

abundance: -
j_gene: TRBJ1-5
v_gene: TRBV30
d_gene: TRBD1
CDR3nt: TGTGCCTGGAGCCCAGGGGGAAATCAGCCCCAGCATTTT
CDR3aa: CAWSPGGNQPQHF

abundance: -
j_gene: TRBJ1-3
v_gene: TRBV30
d_gene: -
CDR3nt: TGTGCCTGGAGGGAACAGGAGTTAACGTGGGGAAACACCATATATTTT
CDR3aa: CAWREQELTWGNTIYF

abundance: -
j_gene: TRBJ2-1
v_gene: TRBV19
d_gene: TRBD2
CDR3nt: TGTGCCAGTAGTTATCAGCTAGCGGGAGGGCCCCATGAGCAGTTCTTC
CDR3aa: CASSYQLAGGPHEQFF

abundance: -
j_gene: TRBJ2-1
v_gene: TRBV4-3
d_gene: -
CDR3nt: TGCGCCAGCAGCCAAGGTGTATACAATGAGCAGTTCTTC
CDR3aa: CASSQGVYNEQFF

abundance: -
j_gene: TRBJ2-3
v_gene: TRBV5-4
d_gene: -
CDR3nt: TGTGCCAGCAGCGCCGAGGGAGATACGCAGTATTTT
CDR3aa: CASSAEGDTQYF

abundance: -
j_gene: TRBJ1-1
v_gene: TRBV5-6
d_gene: TRBD1
CDR3nt: TGTGCCAGCAGCGTAGGGACAGCTAGTGAAGCTTTCTTT
CDR3aa: CASSVGTASEAFF

abundance: -
j_gene: TRBJ2-2
v_gene: TRBV6-4
d_gene: -
CDR3nt: TGTGCCAGCAGTGTCATGGCGGGGGCCACCGGGGAGCTGTTTTTT
CDR3aa: CASSVMAGATGELFF